This T cell receptor (beta chain) was recovered during a study of Japanese encephalitis immunity and Zika vaccine responses (dated by TCRdb to about 2021). For context, the study as a whole: Each included participant got alum-adjuvanted ZPIV three times, at weeks 0, 4 and 28, with every dose being 5.0 ug. About a dozen participants were given two doses of JEV vaccine (IXIARO) 28 days apart, two to three months before the first ZPIV dose. Several representative participants per pre-vaccination group were picked for TCR sequencing, using samples from week 52 and from week 0, the point after pre-vaccination but before ZPIV. Stimulations used ZIKV structural-protein peptide pools split into flavivirus-conserved and non-conserved sets, or JEV or YFV peptides matching the pre-vaccination. The study tested whether CD4 T cell responses to the Zika vaccine were shaped by prior Japanese encephalitis virus (JEV) or yellow fever virus (YFV) vaccination. Before ZPIV, around 13 participants were given one dose of YFV vaccine (YF-VAX), while roughly nine participants were flavivirus-naive. TCR repertoires were also analyzed from three flavivirus-naive individuals at weeks 2, 6 and 52 after starting ZPIV vaccination. ZIKV peptides were 15-mers overlapping by 11 residues, selected for NetMHCpan/NetMHCII-predicted epitopes with affinity below 50 nM. Study-wide findings and limitations: JEV-pre-vaccinated donors showed higher repertoire similarity across time-points and stimulations than YFV-pre-vaccinated donors, indicating more clonotypes common to ZIKV and JEV stimulation. After ZPIV, repertoire richness of CD4 T cells responding to conserved ZIKV epitopes significantly decreased in JEV-pre-vaccinated donors. Because there were not enough samples, the peptide pools could not be deconvoluted, which meant the specific peptides behind the cross-reactive responses went unidentified. CD8 T cell responses to ZIKV peptide pools were of very low magnitude and seen in only a few individuals. Samples clustered by participant with no similarity between individuals, suggesting no public TCRs were detected. Rather than the whole vaccinated cohort, the analysis covered just a subset of trial participants, namely those who received three doses and had adequate samples.

By how much of the sample it makes up, this clonotype is medium-sized (0.01 to 0.1%). It has no much larger one-base neighbor in the sample; base qualities were not kept. The library was made by 5' RACE. Before sequencing, the TCRbeta libraries were pooled in proportion to the number of cells sorted for each library. RNAzol RT was used to extract total RNA from the sorted cells, and cDNA was then synthesized using an oligo(dT) primer together with a template-switching oligo. Using Kapa HiFi, PCR amplified the TCRbeta V-CDR3-J region between a SMARTer oligo primer and a TCRbeta constant-region primer. Illumina adaptors and sample-specific index barcodes were added in a second PCR, followed by HighPrep bead cleanup and Bioanalyzer confirmation of a band of roughly 650 bp. Libraries were sequenced on an Illumina MiSeq with 2x151 bp paired-end reads. The published analysis was carried out like this. Reads were demultiplexed with an in-house Java program, and MiXCR assigned TCRbeta annotations and counted clonotypes. Repertoire overlap used Morisita-Horn indices from the R package vegan, with UPGMA clustering and Circos plots of recurring clonotypes. Shannon diversity and richness were normalized to the highest possible value given the input cell numbers, yielding values from 0 to 1. CDR3beta sequences were aligned using MUSCLE, distances were calculated using SeqinR, and multidimensional scaling was plotted in R. The raw public data were reprocessed by TCRdb itself: fastp quality trimming at Q25, MiXCR clonotype calling, in-frame beta chains only. Each entry is one CDR3 protein sequence, shown with its most common DNA and genes. V and J calls and clone size were set by TCRdb, not the authors. The sample table records over 300 distinct CDR3 sequences; approximately 3.8% of these occur just once. Of the sample, around 38% is held by the ten largest clones.

PBMCs were labeled with CellTrace CFSE and cultured for around six days in RPMI with 8% human serum plus peptide pools at roughly 1 ug/mL each. Unfixed proliferating CD4 T cells were sorted on a BD FACSAria as live CD56-CD19-CD16-CD3+CD4+ CFSE-low cells. Enrolled adults were healthy and were found to be seronegative for ZIKV, JEV, YFV, DENV and WNV by microneutralization screening. Samples were obtained from a phase 1, double-blinded, randomized, placebo-controlled trial of an alum-adjuvanted Zika purified-inactivated virus (ZPIV) vaccine. Peripheral blood mononuclear cells were isolated using a standard procedure and kept frozen in liquid nitrogen until needed. The germline V gene supplies CDR1 ENHRY and CDR2 SYGVKD. The CDR3 covers 15 residues, taking in both the cysteine and the phenylalanine. The DNA shown is the 45-base CDR3, in frame from base 1. Trimming at the junction amounts to 3 bases on V and 4 bases on J, and the germline ends lie 13 bases apart.

The chain is assembled from TRBV10-3 and TRBJ2-1; a tentative D match to TRBD2 spans 6 bases. The material was antigen-activated CD4+ T cells from blood, cultured, obtained during a Zika inactivated vaccine study. The sequence derives from an adult man who received an inactivated Zika virus vaccine. The CDR3 loop reads CAISETAGRYNEQFF. The DNA reads TGTGCCATCAGTGAAACGGCAGGGAGGTACAATGAGCAGTTCTTC.